These T cell receptor beta chains were read from a single sample in a study of blood T cell repertoires in COVID-19. The assay was immunoSEQ multiplex PCR, and TCRdb's table has in-frame clones only and misses some. Of about 130,000 clones listed, roughly 78% were seen once; the top ten hold more than 5%. Material: PBMCs or T cells enriched from blood (not recorded which). The receptors come from a woman between 45 and 60 years old who had recovered from COVID-19. Each CDR3 is given with its conserved first and last residue. The D gene is left open where the match is weak. Clone size appears in some rows only: once, few, many, or a class for an expanded clone.

d_call j_call clone_size v_call cdr3_nt cdr3_aa
NA TRBJ2-4 NA TRBV5-1 TGCGCCAGCAGCTTGGACAGCGGGGCCAAAAACATTCAGTACTTC CASSLDSGAKNIQYF
TRBD1 TRBJ1-2 NA TRBV3-1/TRBV3-2 TGTGCCAGCAGCCACGGACAGGGGGACGGCTACACCTTC CASSHGQGDGYTF
TRBD1 TRBJ2-2 few TRBV2 TGTGCCAGCAGTAGACAGGGACACGGGGAGCTGTTTTTT CASSRQGHGELFF
NA TRBJ1-3 NA TRBV4-1 TGCGCCAGCAGTCGTCCTAACTCTGGAAACACCATATATTTT CASSRPNSGNTIYF
NA TRBJ1-4 NA TRBV18 TGTGCCAGCTCACCACCGCTCACAGCTAATGAAAAACTGTTTTTT CASSPPLTANEKLFF
TRBD1 TRBJ2-2 NA TRBV9 TGTGCCAGCAGCCCACACTTCGACAGGGTTCCGAACACCGGGGAGCTGTTTTTT CASSPHFDRVPNTGELFF
NA TRBJ1-4 many TRBV12-2 TGTGCAAGTCGCTTAGCGCGGGAAGGGGTGTTTTTT CASRLAREGVFF
NA TRBJ1-2 NA TRBV7-9 TGTGCCAGCAGCTTTCACAAGAGGACAAGCTATGGCTACACCTTC CASSFHKRTSYGYTF
NA TRBJ1-6 NA TRBV19 TGTGCCAGTAGTATAGACCCTTCCGCCGGGACACCCCTCCACTTT CASSIDPSAGTPLHF
NA TRBJ1-1 once TRBV18 TGTGCCAGCTCAAAAATACAGGGTATCGGCGCTGAAGCTTTCTTT CASSKIQGIGAEAFF
NA TRBJ1-1 NA TRBV28 TGTGCCAGCAGTCTCCCGACAGCCTCGAACACTGAAGCTTTCTTT CASSLPTASNTEAFF
NA TRBJ1-1 NA TRBV27 TGTGCCAGCAGGGGGCTGAGCACTGAAGCTTTCTTT CASRGLSTEAFF
NA TRBJ1-4 NA TRBV19 TGTGCCAGTAGTACTCAGATATCAGCAACTAATGAAAAACTGTTTTTT CASSTQISATNEKLFF
NA TRBJ2-3 NA TRBV15 TGTGCCACCAGCAGCTATAGCGTGGGAAGAGATACGCAGTATTTT CATSSYSVGRDTQYF
NA TRBJ1-1 NA TRBV7-9 TGTGCCAGCAGCCTCTTAACAGAGACTGAAGCTTTCTTT CASSLLTETEAFF
TRBD2 TRBJ2-5 NA TRBV5-4 TGTGCCAGCAGCTTGGTTCTAGCGGGGGGGCCGAGGCAAGAGACCCAGTACTTC CASSLVLAGGPRQETQYF
TRBD1 TRBJ2-7 NA TRBV2 TGTGCCAGCATGAGGGACAGGGACAACGAGCAGTACTTC CASMRDRDNEQYF
NA TRBJ2-2 NA TRBV27 TGTGCCAGCAGTTGGGACTCTCCAAACACCGGGGAGCTGTTTTTT CASSWDSPNTGELFF
NA TRBJ1-2 once TRBV30 TGTGCCTGGAGCGCCCGAGGCGGCGGCTACACCTTC CAWSARGGGYTF
NA TRBJ1-5 NA TRBV19 TGTGCCAGTACTCTCACAGGGCTGTATCAGCCCCAGCATTTT CASTLTGLYQPQHF
NA TRBJ1-3 once TRBV29-1 TGCAGCGTTGTACATGACTCCCTAGGTGGAAACACCATATATTTT CSVVHDSLGGNTIYF
NA TRBJ1-4 NA TRBV3-1/TRBV3-2 TGTGCCAGCAGCCAAAGTGGTACAGGGAAAGAAAAACTGTTTTTT CASSQSGTGKEKLFF
TRBD1 TRBJ2-7 NA TRBV5-1 TGCGCCAGCAACGGACAGGCTACCTACGAGCAGTACTTC CASNGQATYEQYF
NA TRBJ1-1 medium-sized TRBV5-4 TGTGCCAGCAGCGGTACAGGAGCTATGAACACTGAAGCTTTCTTT CASSGTGAMNTEAFF
TRBD2 TRBJ2-5 NA TRBV9 TGTGCCAGCAGCGTATGGACTAGCGGGGGAGAGACCCAGTACTTC CASSVWTSGGETQYF
TRBD1 TRBJ2-3 NA TRBV7-8 TGTGCCAGCAGCTTAGGGACAGGGGCAGAAGATACGCAGTATTTT CASSLGTGAEDTQYF
NA TRBJ2-7 few TRBV12-5 TGTGCTAGTGGTTTGGACTTCCACGAGCAGTACTTC CASGLDFHEQYF
NA TRBJ2-3 NA TRBV6-5 TGTGCCAGCAGTTACTCGGCTAGCGCAGATACGCAGTATTTT CASSYSASADTQYF
TRBD1 TRBJ1-5 many TRBV11-2 TGTGCCAGCAGCTCGTCACAGGGGAGTCAGCCCCAGCATTTT CASSSSQGSQPQHF
TRBD2 TRBJ2-1 NA TRBV24-1 TGTGCCACCAGTGCCCCGACTAGCGGGGGGGGCGGCGTCAGTGAGCAGTTCTTC CATSAPTSGGGGVSEQFF
TRBD1 TRBJ1-2 NA TRBV19 TGTGCCAGTCGATGGACAGGGGACTATGGCTACACCTTC CASRWTGDYGYTF
NA TRBJ1-3 NA TRBV9 TGTGCCAGCAGCGACCTGCCAGGGGCCGGAAACACCATATATTTT CASSDLPGAGNTIYF
NA TRBJ2-6 NA TRBV6-5 TGTGCCAGCACTCGTAATACTGGGGCCAACGTCCTGACTTTC CASTRNTGANVLTF
NA TRBJ1-6 NA TRBV5-6 TGTGCCAGCAGCCCAGACAGGTTCTCCTATAATTCACCCCTCCACTTT CASSPDRFSYNSPLHF
NA TRBJ1-5 NA TRBV4-2 TGTGCCAGCAGCCAAGATTGGTTGGGGGGGAGCAATCAGCCCCAGCATTTT CASSQDWLGGSNQPQHF
TRBD1 TRBJ1-5 NA TRBV19 TGTGCCAGTAACCTAAGGGGGCGGAATCAGCCCCAGCATTTT CASNLRGRNQPQHF
NA TRBJ1-6 NA TRBV28 TGTGCCAGCAGTTTAAGGCTAGTAGGGGTGGCGAATTCACCCCTCCACTTT CASSLRLVGVANSPLHF
NA TRBJ1-5 NA TRBV2 TGTGCCAGCTGGACAGAAATTATTCAGCCCCAGCATTTT CASWTEIIQPQHF
NA TRBJ2-6 few TRBV19 TGTGCCAGTAGAATTCAGGGTACTGGGGCCAACGTCCTGACTTTC CASRIQGTGANVLTF
NA TRBJ1-2 NA TRBV19 TGTGCCAGTAGTTACGCCCGACAAGGCCGTAACTATGGCTACACCTTC CASSYARQGRNYGYTF
TRBD2 TRBJ2-2 NA TRBV7-8 TGTGCCAGCAGCTTGAGAGACTGGGAAACTAGCGGGGGGGCCGGGGAGCTGTTTTTT CASSLRDWETSGGAGELFF
NA TRBJ1-2 NA TRBV6-1 TGTGCCAGCAGTGAAGCGGGGGCGCGAGGCTACACCTTC CASSEAGARGYTF
NA TRBJ2-6 NA TRBV25-1 TGTGCCAGCAGTGATCCCAGCTCTGGGGCCAACGTCCTGACTTTC CASSDPSSGANVLTF
NA TRBJ1-6 NA TRBV7-6 TGTGCCAGCAGCTTAGCGGGGGGGTCACCCCTCCACTTT CASSLAGGSPLHF
TRBD1 TRBJ2-2 NA TRBV7-9 TGTGCCAGCAGCTCTGGACAGGGACTCACGTGGGAGCTGTTTTTT CASSSGQGLTWELFF
TRBD2 TRBJ2-1 NA TRBV29-1 TGCAGCGTTGAGAAACGGCGGGGGGGAATCAATGAGCAGTTCTTC CSVEKRRGGINEQFF